The 13 T cell receptor beta chains below were found in one sample sequenced in a study of control samples from healthy donors and cancer patients. The method was immunoSEQ multiplex PCR; TCRdb's version includes in-frame clones alone and lacks a portion of them. The sample records 85,000 to 110,000 clones, 80% to 90% being singletons. The specimen sequenced was PBMCs. These receptors were obtained from a man in his 60s with lung cancer.

The chain is built from TRBV6-2 or TRBV6-3 and TRBJ1-6, with a possible D match to TRBD1 (5 bases). Germline CDR1 is MNHEY and CDR2 is SVGEGT. Trimming removed 2 bases from V and 1 base from J, with 9 bases in between. The CDR3 is made up of 16 amino acids. The CDR3 DNA reads as TGTGCCAGCAGTTACGTCGGGGCGTCCTATAATTCACCCCTCCACTTT. It is translated as CASSYVGASYNSPLHF.

The chain carries TRBV9 and TRBJ2-2, with TRBD1 matching over 7 bases. CDR1 is SGDLS, CDR2 YYNGEE, per germline. This CDR3 has 16 residues. J gave up 2 bases and V 0 bases, and 4 bases lay outside the gene matches. In DNA, the CDR3 is TGTGCCAGCAGCGTAGATGACAGGGTTAACACCGGGGAGCTGTTTTTT. Amino acid sequence: CASSVDDRVNTGELFF.

The rearrangement uses TRBV7-9 and TRBJ1-2; D gene unclear. This CDR3 spans 16 amino acids. V lost 3 bases and J lost 3, with 17 bases in between. Germline V CDR1 and CDR2: SEHNR, FQNEAQ (reference sequence). Here the CDR3 reads CASSFSGVGMDYGYTF. CDR3 coding DNA: TGTGCCAGCAGCTTCTCCGGGGTGGGAATGGACTATGGCTACACCTTC.

This clone was found a few times. The V and J genes are TRBV9 and TRBJ1-1; 8 bases map to TRBD1. With V trimmed by 4 bases and J by 0 bases, 5 bases remained unmatched. Germline CDR1 reads SGDLS; CDR2 reads YYNGEE. This CDR3 has 15 residues. CDR3 sequence: CASSSRQGLNTEAFF. In DNA form, the CDR3 reads TGTGCCAGCAGCTCCCGACAGGGGTTGAACACTGAAGCTTTCTTT.

This clone was seen more than once but under ten times. The chain carries TRBV5-4 and TRBJ1-2; 11 nucleotides line up with TRBD1. CDR1 is SGHNT and CDR2 is YYREEE in the germline V gene (reference sequence). CDR3 length: 17 amino acids. Germline trimming cut 4 bases from V and 4 bases from J; bases unmatched to any gene: 12. The CDR3 bases are TGTGCCAGCAGCCCTCAACACGGACAGGGGGCTGCCTATGGCTACACCTTC. This gives the protein CASSPQHGQGAAYGYTF.

The rearrangement joins TRBV9 to TRBJ1-4, with a possible D match to TRBD1 (5 bases). Trimming cost V 3 bases and J 0 bases, with 12 bases left between them. The germline V gene has CDR1 SGDLS and CDR2 YYNGEE. The CDR3 is 16 residues long. The CDR3 protein is CASSAKPGATNEKLFF. The CDR3 nucleotides read TGTGCCAGCAGCGCTAAACCGGGGGCAACTAATGAAAAACTGTTTTTT.

Worth noting for this clone: The same CDR3 is also encoded by other DNA sequences in this sample. The rearrangement uses TRBV5-1 and TRBJ1-4; TRBD1 agrees at 8 bases. Germline CDR1 SGHRS, CDR2 YFSETQ. After removal of 0 bases from V and 5 bases from J, the junction contained 0 bases not matched to a gene. This CDR3 is 14 amino acids long. CDR3 amino acids: CASSLGQGNEKLFF. The CDR3 DNA reads TGCGCCAGCAGCTTGGGACAGGGGAATGAAAAACTGTTTTTT.

The V gene is TRBV6-5, the J gene TRBJ1-3, with D maybe TRBD1 (6 bases). This CDR3 region has 16 residues. The V gene lost 4 bases and the J gene lost 0 bases, with 13 bases spanning the gap. Germline V gene sequence: CDR1 MNHEY, CDR2 SVGAGI. For the CDR3, the DNA is TGTGCCAGCAGTTTACCGGGACACCTCTCTGGAAACACCATATATTTT. Protein product: CASSLPGHLSGNTIYF.

This rearrangement joins TRBV15 to TRBJ1-5, with 7 bases matching TRBD1. This CDR3 region has 18 residues. Looked up from germline, CDR1 is LNHNV and CDR2 is YYDKDF (reference sequence). V lost 0 bases, J lost 3 bases, and 11 bases stayed unmatched. In DNA form, the CDR3 reads TGTGCCACCAGCAGAGATCGAGTTCGGGACAGAGACAATCAGCCCCAGCATTTT. It translates to CATSRDRVRDRDNQPQHF.

This sequence joins TRBV5-1 and TRBJ2-5; 10 bases line up with TRBD2. V was clipped by 0 bases and J by 5 bases; unmatched bases: 7. CDR1 is SGHRS, CDR2 YFSETQ, per germline. This CDR3 contains 16 residues. CDR3 nucleotide sequence: TGCGCCAGCAGCTTGGTAAGCGGGGGGGCGATGGAGACCCAGTACTTC. Protein: CASSLVSGGAMETQYF.

The V gene is TRBV7-6, the J gene TRBJ1-2, with a weak D call TRBD1 (6 bases). In germline, CDR1 is SGHVS, CDR2 FNYEAQ. V gave up 1 base and J gave up 5 bases, with 11 bases separating them. There are 14 residues in the CDR3. CDR3 region: CASSLVTGTYGYTF. Here the CDR3 DNA reads TGTGCCAGCAGCTTAGTAACAGGGACGTATGGCTACACCTTC.

This chain joins TRBV30 and TRBJ2-1; TRBD2 aligns across 7 bases. The germline V gene encodes CDR1 GTSNPN and CDR2 SVGIG (reference sequence). The CDR3 sequence is 13 residues long. The V and J ends lost 1 base and 10 bases, in that order; junction bases with no gene match: 7. The CDR3 DNA reads as TGTGCCTGGAGTGCGGGGCGGGGGTACGAGCAGTTCTTC. Its protein is CAWSAGRGYEQFF.

The CDR3 DNA follows: TGTGCCAGCAGCTTTGGCCAGACTAATCAGCCCCAGCATTTT. Its translation is CASSFGQTNQPQHF. The J gene is TRBJ1-5, the V gene TRBV7-9, with D hard to call. Germline-derived CDR1 and CDR2 are SEHNR and FQNEAQ (reference sequence). This CDR3 contains 14 residues. The V gene lost 3 bases and the J gene lost 4 bases, with 10 bases spanning the gap.